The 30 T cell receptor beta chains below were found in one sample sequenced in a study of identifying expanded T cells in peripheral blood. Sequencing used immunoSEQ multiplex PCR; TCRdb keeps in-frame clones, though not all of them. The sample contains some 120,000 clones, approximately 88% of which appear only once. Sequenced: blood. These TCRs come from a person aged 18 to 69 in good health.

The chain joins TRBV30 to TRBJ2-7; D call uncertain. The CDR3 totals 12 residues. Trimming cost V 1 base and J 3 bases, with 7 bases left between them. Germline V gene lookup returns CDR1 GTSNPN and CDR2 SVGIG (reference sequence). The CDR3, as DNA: TGTGCCTGGAGTGCTCAGTACTACGAGCAGTACTTC. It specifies CAWSAQYYEQYF. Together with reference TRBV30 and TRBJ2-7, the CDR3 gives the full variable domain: SQTIHQWPATLVQPVGSPLSLECTVEGTSNPNLYWYRQAAGRGLQLLFYSVGIGQISSEVPQNLSASRPQDRQFILSSKKLLLSDSGFYLCAWSAQYYEQYFGPGTRLTVT.

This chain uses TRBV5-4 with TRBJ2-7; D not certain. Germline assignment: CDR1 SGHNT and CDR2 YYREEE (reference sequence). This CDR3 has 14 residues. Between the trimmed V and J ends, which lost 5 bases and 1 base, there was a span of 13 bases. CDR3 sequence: CASSLQTRSYEQYF. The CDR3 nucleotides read TGTGCCAGCAGTCTTCAGACACGGTCCTACGAGCAGTACTTC.

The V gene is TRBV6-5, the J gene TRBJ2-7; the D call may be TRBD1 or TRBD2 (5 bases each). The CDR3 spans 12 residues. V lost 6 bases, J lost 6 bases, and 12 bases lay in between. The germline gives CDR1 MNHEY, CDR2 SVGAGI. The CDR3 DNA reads TGTGCCAGCAGCTACGGGACCTCCGAGCAGTACTTC. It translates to CASSYGTSEQYF.

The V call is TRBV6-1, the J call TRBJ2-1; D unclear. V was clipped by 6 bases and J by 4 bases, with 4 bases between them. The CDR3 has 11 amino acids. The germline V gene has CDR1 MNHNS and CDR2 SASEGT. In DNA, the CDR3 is TGTGCCAGCAGCCCGTACAATGAGCAGTTCTTC. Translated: CASSPYNEQFF.

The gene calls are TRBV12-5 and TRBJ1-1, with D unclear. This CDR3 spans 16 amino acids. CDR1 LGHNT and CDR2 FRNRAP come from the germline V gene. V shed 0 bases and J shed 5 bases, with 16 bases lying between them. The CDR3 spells CASGLVRPGQPTEAFF. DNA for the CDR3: TGTGCTAGTGGTTTGGTGAGGCCCGGGCAGCCAACTGAAGCTTTCTTT.

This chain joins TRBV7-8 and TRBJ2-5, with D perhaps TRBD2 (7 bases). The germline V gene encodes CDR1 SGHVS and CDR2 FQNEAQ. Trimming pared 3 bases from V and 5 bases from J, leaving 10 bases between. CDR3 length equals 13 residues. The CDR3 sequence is CASSLGGLETQYF. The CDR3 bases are TGTGCCAGCAGCTTGGGGGGGCTGGAGACCCAGTACTTC.

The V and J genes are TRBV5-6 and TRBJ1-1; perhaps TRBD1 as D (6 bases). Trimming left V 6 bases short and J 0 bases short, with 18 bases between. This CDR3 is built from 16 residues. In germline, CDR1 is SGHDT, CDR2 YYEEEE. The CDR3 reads CASTTGRAVMNTEAFF. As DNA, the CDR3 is TGTGCCAGCACGACAGGACGGGCAGTTATGAACACTGAAGCTTTCTTT.

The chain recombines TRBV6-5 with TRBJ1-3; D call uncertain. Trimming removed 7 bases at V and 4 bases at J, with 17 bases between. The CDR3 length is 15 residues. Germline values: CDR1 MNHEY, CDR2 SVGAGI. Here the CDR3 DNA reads TGTGCCAGCATTCGAACCAGTTCGTTAGGAAACACCATATATTTT. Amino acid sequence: CASIRTSSLGNTIYF.

The CDR3, as DNA: TGTGCCAGCAGCCCCCCAACGGGACCCCTCGGTGAGCAGTTCTTC. It codes for CASSPPTGPLGEQFF. J is TRBJ2-1 and V is TRBV25-1; D is tentatively TRBD1 or TRBD2 (5 bases each). The CDR3 is made up of 15 amino acids. The germline CDR1 and CDR2 sequences are MGHDK and SYGVNS. Deletions cut 6 bases from V and 9 bases from J, with 21 bases between.

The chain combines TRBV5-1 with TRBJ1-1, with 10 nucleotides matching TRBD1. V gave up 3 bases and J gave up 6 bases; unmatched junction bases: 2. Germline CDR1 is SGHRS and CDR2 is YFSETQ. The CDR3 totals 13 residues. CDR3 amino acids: CASSWDRGSEAFF. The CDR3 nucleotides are TGCGCCAGCAGCTGGGACAGGGGCTCTGAAGCTTTCTTT.

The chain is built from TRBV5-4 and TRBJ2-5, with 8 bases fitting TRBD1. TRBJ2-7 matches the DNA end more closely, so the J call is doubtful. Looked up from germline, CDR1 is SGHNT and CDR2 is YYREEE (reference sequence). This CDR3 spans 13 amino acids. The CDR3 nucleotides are TGTGCCACCGCGAGGGACAGGCGCTACGAGCAGTACTTC. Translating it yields CATARDRRYEQYF.

This chain's CDR3 is CASSQDRVLSYNEQFF. CDR3 nucleotides: TGCGCCAGCAGCCAAGACAGGGTTCTCTCCTACAATGAGCAGTTCTTC. The V call is TRBV4-3, the J call TRBJ2-1, with a possible D match to TRBD1 (5 bases). This CDR3 region has 16 residues. The V gene's germline CDR1 is LGHNA and CDR2 YSLEER. V lost 0 bases and J 0 bases, leaving 9 bases between the germline ends.

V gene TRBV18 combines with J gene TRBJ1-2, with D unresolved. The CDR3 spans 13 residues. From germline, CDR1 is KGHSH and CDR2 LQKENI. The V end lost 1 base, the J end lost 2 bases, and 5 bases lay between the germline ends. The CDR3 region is CASSPRVNYGYTF. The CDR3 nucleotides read TGTGCCAGCTCACCACGGGTGAACTATGGCTACACCTTC.

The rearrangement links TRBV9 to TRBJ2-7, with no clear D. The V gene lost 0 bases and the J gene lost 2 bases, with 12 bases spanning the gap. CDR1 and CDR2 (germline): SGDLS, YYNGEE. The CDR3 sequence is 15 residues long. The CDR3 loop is CASSVGSNPTYEQYF. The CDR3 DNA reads TGTGCCAGCAGCGTAGGGAGTAACCCCACCTACGAGCAGTACTTC.

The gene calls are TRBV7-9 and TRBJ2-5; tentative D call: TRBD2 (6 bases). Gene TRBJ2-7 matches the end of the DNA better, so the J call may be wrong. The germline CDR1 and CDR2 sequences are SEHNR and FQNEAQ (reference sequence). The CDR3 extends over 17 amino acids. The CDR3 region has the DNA TGTGCCAGCAGCAGCTCTCAGGGTAGCGGCCGACCCTACGAGCAGTACTTC. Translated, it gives CASSSSQGSGRPYEQYF.

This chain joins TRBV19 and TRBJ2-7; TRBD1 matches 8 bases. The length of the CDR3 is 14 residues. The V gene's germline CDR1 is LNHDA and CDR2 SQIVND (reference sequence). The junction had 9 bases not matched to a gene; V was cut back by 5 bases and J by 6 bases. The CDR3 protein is CASSPGQVRLEQYF. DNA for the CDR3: TGTGCCAGTAGTCCGGGACAGGTACGTCTCGAGCAGTACTTC.

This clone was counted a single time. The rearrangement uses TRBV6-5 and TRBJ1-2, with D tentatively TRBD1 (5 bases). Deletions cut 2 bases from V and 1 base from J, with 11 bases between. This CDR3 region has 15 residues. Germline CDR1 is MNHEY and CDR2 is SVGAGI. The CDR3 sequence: CASSYGDGLNYGYTF. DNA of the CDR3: TGTGCCAGCAGTTACGGGGACGGGCTTAACTATGGCTACACCTTC.

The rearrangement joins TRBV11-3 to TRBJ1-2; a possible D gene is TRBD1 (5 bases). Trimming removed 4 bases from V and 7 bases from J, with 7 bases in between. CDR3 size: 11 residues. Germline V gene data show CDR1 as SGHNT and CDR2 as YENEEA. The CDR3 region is CASSSGGGYTF. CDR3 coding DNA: TGTGCCAGCAGCTCCGGGGGTGGCTACACCTTC.

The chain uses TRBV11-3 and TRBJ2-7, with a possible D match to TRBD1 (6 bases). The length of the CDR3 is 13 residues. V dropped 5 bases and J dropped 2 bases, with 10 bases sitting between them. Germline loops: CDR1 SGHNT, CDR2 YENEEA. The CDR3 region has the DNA TGTGCCAGCAGCCCTAACAGGGCCTACGAGCAGTACTTC. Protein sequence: CASSPNRAYEQYF.

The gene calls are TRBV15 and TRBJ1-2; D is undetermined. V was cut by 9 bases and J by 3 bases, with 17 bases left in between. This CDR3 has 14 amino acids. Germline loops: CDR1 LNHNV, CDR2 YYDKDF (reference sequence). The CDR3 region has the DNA TGTGCCACAGGCGGGGAGGGAGTGCACTATGGCTACACCTTC. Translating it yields CATGGEGVHYGYTF.

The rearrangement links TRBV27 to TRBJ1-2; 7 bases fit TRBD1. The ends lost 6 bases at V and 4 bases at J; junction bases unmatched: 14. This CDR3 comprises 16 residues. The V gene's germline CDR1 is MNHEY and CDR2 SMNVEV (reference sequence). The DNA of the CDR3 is TGTGCCAGCAGCCGAACCCCCGCCGGGACAGTCTATGGCTACACCTTC. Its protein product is CASSRTPAGTVYGYTF.

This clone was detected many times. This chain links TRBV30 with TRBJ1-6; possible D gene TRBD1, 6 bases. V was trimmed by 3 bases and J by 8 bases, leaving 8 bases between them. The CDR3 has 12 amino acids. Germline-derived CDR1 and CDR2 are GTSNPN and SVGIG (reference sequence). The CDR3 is CAWRTGHSPLHF. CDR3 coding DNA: TGTGCCTGGAGAACAGGGCATTCACCCCTCCACTTT.

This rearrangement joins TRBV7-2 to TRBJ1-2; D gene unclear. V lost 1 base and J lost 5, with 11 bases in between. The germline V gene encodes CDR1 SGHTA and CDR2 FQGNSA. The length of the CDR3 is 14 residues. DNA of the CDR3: TGTGCCAGCAGCTTAGGAGGCTCCGGGTATGGCTACACCTTC. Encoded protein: CASSLGGSGYGYTF.

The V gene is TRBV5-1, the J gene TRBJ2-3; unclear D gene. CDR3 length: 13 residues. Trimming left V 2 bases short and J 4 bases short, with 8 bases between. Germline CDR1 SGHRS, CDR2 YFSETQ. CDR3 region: CASSLARPDTQYF. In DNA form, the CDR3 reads TGCGCCAGCAGCTTAGCCCGCCCAGATACGCAGTATTTT.

This CDR3 reads CASSSSRGSDEQYF. The DNA for the CDR3 is TGCGCCAGCAGCTCGTCCCGGGGGTCTGACGAGCAGTACTTC. The chain employs TRBV5-1 and TRBJ2-7; maybe TRBD2 (6 bases). Germline-derived CDR1 and CDR2 are SGHRS and YFSETQ. Trimming took off 3 bases at V and 5 bases at J, with 15 bases between the two ends. CDR3 length: 14 amino acids.

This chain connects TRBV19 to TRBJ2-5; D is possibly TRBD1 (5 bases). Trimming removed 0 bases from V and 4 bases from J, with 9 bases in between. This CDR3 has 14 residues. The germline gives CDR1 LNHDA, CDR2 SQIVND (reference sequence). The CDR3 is CASSIDRDGETQYF. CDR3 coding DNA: TGTGCCAGTAGTATAGACAGGGATGGAGAGACCCAGTACTTC. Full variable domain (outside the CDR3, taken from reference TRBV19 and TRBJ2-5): DGGITQSPKYLFRKEGQNVTLSCEQNLNHDAMYWYRQDPGQGLRLIYYSQIVNDFQKGDIAEGYSVSREKKESFPLTVTSAQKNPTAFYLCASSIDRDGETQYFGPGTRLLVL.

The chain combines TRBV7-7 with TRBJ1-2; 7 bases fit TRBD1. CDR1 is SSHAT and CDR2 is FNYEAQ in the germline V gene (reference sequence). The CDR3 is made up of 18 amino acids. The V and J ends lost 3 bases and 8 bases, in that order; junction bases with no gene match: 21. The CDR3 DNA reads TGTGCCAGCAGCTTTACGGGACTGGGACGGGACAGACCTTGGGGCTACACCTTC. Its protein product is CASSFTGLGRDRPWGYTF.

CDR3 sequence (DNA): TGTGCCAGCAGCTTTTCGCCGCGACCCCTAAAGGACTATGGCTACACCTTC. It is translated as CASSFSPRPLKDYGYTF. The genes are TRBV5-6 and TRBJ1-2; no clear D. V lost 2 bases and J lost 3, with 20 bases in between. The CDR3 length is 17 residues. In germline, CDR1 is SGHDT, CDR2 YYEEEE.

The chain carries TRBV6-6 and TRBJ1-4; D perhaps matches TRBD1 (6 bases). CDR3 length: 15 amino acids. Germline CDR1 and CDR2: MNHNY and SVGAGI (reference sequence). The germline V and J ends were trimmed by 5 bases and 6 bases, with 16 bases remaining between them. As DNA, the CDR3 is TGTGCCAGCAGTGGACAGTTCCCTCGGGATGAAAAACTGTTTTTT. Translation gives CASSGQFPRDEKLFF.

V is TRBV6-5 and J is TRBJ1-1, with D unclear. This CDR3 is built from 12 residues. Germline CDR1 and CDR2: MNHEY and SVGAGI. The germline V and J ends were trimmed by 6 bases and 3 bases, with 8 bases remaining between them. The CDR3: CASSPGYTEAFF. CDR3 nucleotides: TGTGCCAGCAGCCCCGGTTACACTGAAGCTTTCTTT.